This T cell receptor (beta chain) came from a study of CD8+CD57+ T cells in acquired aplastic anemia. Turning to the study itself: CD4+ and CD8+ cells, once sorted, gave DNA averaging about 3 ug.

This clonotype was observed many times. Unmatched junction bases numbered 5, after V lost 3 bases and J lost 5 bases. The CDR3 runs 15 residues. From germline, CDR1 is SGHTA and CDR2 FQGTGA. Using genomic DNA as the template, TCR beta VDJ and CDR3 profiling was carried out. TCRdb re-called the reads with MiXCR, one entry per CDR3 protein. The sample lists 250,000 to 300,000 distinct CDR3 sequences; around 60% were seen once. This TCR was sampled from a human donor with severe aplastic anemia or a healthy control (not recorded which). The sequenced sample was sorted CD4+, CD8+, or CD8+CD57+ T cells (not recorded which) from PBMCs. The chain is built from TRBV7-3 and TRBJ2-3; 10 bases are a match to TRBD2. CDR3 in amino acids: CASSFSGGPGDTQYF. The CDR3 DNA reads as TGTGCCAGCAGCTTTAGCGGGGGGCCCGGAGATACGCAGTATTTT.